This T cell receptor (beta chain) was sequenced for a study of T cell responses to AZD1222 COVID-19 vaccine (dated by TCRdb to about 2021). Turning to the overall study: TCR sequencing covered fewer than 250 trial participants: approximately 200 given two doses of AZD1222 and around 26 given two doses of MenACWY control vaccine. Trial participants were enrolled by age into subgroups of 18-55, 56-69 and 70-plus years, and around 150, 29 and 61 TCR-sequenced participants, respectively, were included in these subgroups. General findings and caveats noted by the study authors: Only six or seven AZD1222 recipients were SARS-CoV-2 seropositive at baseline, limiting conclusions about previously exposed vaccinees. Because no day 14 peak-response samples were available, repertoires were characterized only after the peak T cell response. The 56-69-year group was small, and its depth increase did not reach significance, likely because of low power. Reportedly, close to half of the unique spike-specific TCRs recognized epitopes lying outside the regions that are mutated in the B.1.351 and B.1.1.7 variants. CD4 TCRs associated with the vaccine covered the entire spike protein, and the dominant responses were in regions 160-218 and 743-854. After two AZD1222 doses, both the breadth and the depth of spike-specific TCRs were significantly higher than at day 0 and than in MenACWY recipients. Most participants were white British and females outnumbered males, and the authors suggested that clonal diversity may have been underestimated.

Regarding this clone: It lacks a known antigen. Qualities for individual bases were not recorded, and no much larger clone is one base off.

The time point label on this specimen signifies: about 28 days (+/-7) after the second vaccine dose. The treatment or condition label corresponds to: meningococcal conjugate vaccine given as trial control. The vaccinee samples were drawn from two UK trials, COV001 and COV002, one of which was a single-blind randomized controlled phase 2/3 trial testing AZD1222 (ChAdOx1 nCoV-19) in healthy adults. For TCRbeta chain sequencing, PBMC samples from trial participants were taken at day 0 and at day 28 after the second dose. The CDR3 regions of human TCRbeta chains were analyzed by immunosequencing. Turning to the authors' computational methods: TCRs in the repertoires were matched against a reference library of SARS-CoV-2-specific TCRs that had been generated with the MIRA antigen-specificity platform. Breadth was defined as the fraction of unique TCRs that were SARS-CoV-2-associated. Depth was defined as the fraction of total T cells that were SARS-CoV-2-associated. Each spike-specific TCR was assigned to its reactive spike region and to a CD4 or CD8 class using the MIRA data. Log10-transformed breadth and depth values were compared by one-way ANOVA with Sidak's multiple comparisons tests. TCRdb limited this immuneACCESS table to in-frame rearrangements with V and J called. A share of clones is missing; checked studies link under half to unresolved V genes, and the rest is unexplained. The V and J calls and the clone size are those of that table, but D and trimming were determined from the DNA. The sample table contains 200,000 to 250,000 clones; only one count was recorded for roughly 94% of them. The biggest ten clones account for 1.7% of the sample.

The material was peripheral blood, obtained 28 days after the second dose of the MenACWY control vaccine. This sequence was found in an adult who received the MenACWY meningococcal vaccine as a control.

For the CDR3, the sequence is CASSEFRGATNEKLFF. The DNA reads as follows: TGTGCCAGCAGTGAATTCAGGGGGGCAACTAATGAAAAACTGTTTTTT. The V gene is TRBV6-1 and the J gene is TRBJ1-4, with 7 bases aligning to TRBD1. CDR1 and CDR2, looked up from the germline V gene, are MNHNS and SASEGT. The junction shows trimming of 2 bases on V and 0 bases on J, and the gene matches do not reach 3 bases of it. The CDR3 goes from the cysteine to the phenylalanine over 16 residues. CDR3 DNA is the only sequence kept; it has 48 bases, read in frame from the first base.